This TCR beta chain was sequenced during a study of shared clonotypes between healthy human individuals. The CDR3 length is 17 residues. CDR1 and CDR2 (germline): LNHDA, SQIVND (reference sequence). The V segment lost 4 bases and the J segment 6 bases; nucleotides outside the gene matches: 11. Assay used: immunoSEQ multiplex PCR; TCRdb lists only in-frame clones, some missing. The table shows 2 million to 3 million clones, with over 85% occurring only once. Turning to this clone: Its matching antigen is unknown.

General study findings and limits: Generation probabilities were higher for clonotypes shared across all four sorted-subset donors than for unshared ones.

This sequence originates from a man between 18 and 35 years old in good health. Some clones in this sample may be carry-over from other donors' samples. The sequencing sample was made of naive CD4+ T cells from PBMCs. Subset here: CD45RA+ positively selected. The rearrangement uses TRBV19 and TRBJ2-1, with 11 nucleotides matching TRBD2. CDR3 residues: CASSSLSASGRFNEQFF. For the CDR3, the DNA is TGTGCCAGTAGTAGCTTATCGGCTAGCGGGAGGTTCAATGAGCAGTTCTTC.